The rows below give T cell receptor beta chains drawn from one sample of a study of blood T cell repertoires in COVID-19. TCRdb's table, derived via immunoSEQ multiplex PCR, lists solely in-frame clones and lacks some. The table shows 250,000 or so clones, with 90% occurring only once. Sequencing used peripheral blood. The receptors here all came from a young man with COVID-19, enrolled during active disease. CDR3s leave out the opening cysteine and the closing phenylalanine or tryptophan. Fields, in order: V gene, J gene, D gene, CDR3 protein. A D gene is named only where the DNA matches it firmly.

v_gene: TRBV4-1
j_gene: TRBJ1-1
d_gene: -
CDR3aa: ASSQWVRAAKVPEAF

v_gene: TRBV6-4
j_gene: TRBJ1-4
d_gene: -
CDR3aa: ASSDLTGEKLF

v_gene: TRBV7-2
j_gene: TRBJ1-1
d_gene: TRBD1
CDR3aa: ASSLAGGQGNTEAF

v_gene: TRBV5-1
j_gene: TRBJ2-3
d_gene: -
CDR3aa: ASSWGGTSTDTQY

v_gene: TRBV7-9
j_gene: TRBJ1-2
d_gene: TRBD1
CDR3aa: ASSTRTGLAVGYT

v_gene: TRBV7-2
j_gene: TRBJ2-5
d_gene: -
CDR3aa: ASSSYGETQY

v_gene: TRBV6-5
j_gene: TRBJ2-2
d_gene: -
CDR3aa: ASWARPTGELF

v_gene: TRBV6-6
j_gene: TRBJ2-1
d_gene: TRBD1
CDR3aa: ASSTGGGMNEQF

v_gene: TRBV14
j_gene: TRBJ2-7
d_gene: -
CDR3aa: ASSPHSLYEQY

v_gene: TRBV2
j_gene: TRBJ1-2
d_gene: -
CDR3aa: ASMWQTNYGYT

v_gene: TRBV3-1/TRBV3-2
j_gene: TRBJ2-1
d_gene: TRBD2
CDR3aa: ASSQVRAGGRDYNEQF

v_gene: TRBV9
j_gene: TRBJ2-7
d_gene: TRBD1
CDR3aa: ASTPSGQGNLNEQY

v_gene: TRBV7-2
j_gene: TRBJ1-5
d_gene: -
CDR3aa: ASSTRGGASQPQH

v_gene: TRBV2
j_gene: TRBJ2-5
d_gene: TRBD2
CDR3aa: ASVGLAGETQY